The 20 T cell receptor beta chains below all came from one sample that was sequenced in a study of human CD4 T cells and Enterobacteriaceae. Assay used: immunoSEQ multiplex PCR; TCRdb lists only in-frame clones, some missing. The table lists approximately 830 clones, 46% of them singletons, with 44% in the top ten. FACS sorting after roughly 6-7 days collected CFSE-low CD25+ ICOS+ proliferating activated T cells. Sorted memory CD4+ T cells were CFSE-labeled and cultured 2:1 with irradiated antigen-pulsed autologous monocytes. The memory gate held CD4+ cells that were not CD45RA+CCR7+CD95- naive cells, over 95% pure. The sequenced sample was bacteria-reactive CD4+ T cells grown in culture. Subset: CFSE-low proliferating memory CD4 T cells sorted after in vitro stimulation with a heat-inactivated bacterium or M. tuberculosis lysate. Receptor source: a human donor in good health.

By share of the sample, this clone is large. V usage is TRBV7-2 and J usage is TRBJ1-3; a weak D match, TRBD1 (5 bases). The CDR3 contains 15 residues. CDR1 SGHTA and CDR2 FQGNSA come from the germline V gene. V gave up 5 bases and J gave up 2 bases, with 13 bases separating them. The CDR3: CASSLDTGAGNTIYF. The CDR3 nucleotides read TGTGCCAGCAGCCTCGACACAGGAGCTGGAAACACCATATATTTT.

The rearrangement joins TRBV6-1 to TRBJ2-5, with 10 bases fitting TRBD2. V shed 5 bases, J shed 7 bases, and the junction held 10 bases outside the gene matches. Germline V gene sequence: CDR1 MNHNS, CDR2 SASEGT. This CDR3 region has 15 residues. In DNA form, the CDR3 reads TGTGCCAGCAGTCGAGCGGGAGGGGGACTGGGGACCCAGTACTTC. This encodes CASSRAGGGLGTQYF.

The CDR3 coding sequence is TGTGCCAGCAGTTTGTGGACTAGCGGGTGGTCCGGGGAGCTGTTTTTT. Amino acids: CASSLWTSGWSGELFF. This chain joins TRBV28 and TRBJ2-2; TRBD2 aligns across 11 bases. CDR1 and CDR2 (germline): MDHEN, SYDVKM. Trimming at V came to 3 bases and at J to 6 bases, leaving 6 bases not matched to a gene. The CDR3 loop spans 16 amino acids.

In the case of this clone: This CDR3 is also generated by other DNA sequences in the sample. This rearrangement joins TRBV10-1 to TRBJ1-1; no clear D gene. Looked up from germline, CDR1 is WNHNN and CDR2 is SYGVQD (reference sequence). The CDR3 is 13 amino acids. Trimming left V 3 bases short and J 2 bases short, with 7 bases between. The CDR3 nucleotides are TGCGCCAGCAGTGATGAGAAAAACACTGAAGCTTTCTTT. Translated: CASSDEKNTEAFF.

The chain joins TRBV5-8 to TRBJ2-2; 10 nucleotides match TRBD2. The junction had 14 bases not matched to a gene; V was cut back by 3 bases and J by 6 bases. Germline V gene lookup returns CDR1 SGHTS and CDR2 YDEGEE. The CDR3 spans 18 residues. The CDR3 coding sequence is TGTGCCAGCAGCTCCTTCGGGTCAGCGGGAGGGCCATCCGGGGAGCTGTTTTTT. Its translation is CASSSFGSAGGPSGELFF.

CDR3 region: CASRHNGETEAFF. The CDR3 DNA follows: TGTGCCAGCAGGCATAATGGGGAAACTGAAGCTTTCTTT. V usage is TRBV5-5 and J usage is TRBJ1-1; D call uncertain. The CDR3 is 13 residues long. Germline-derived CDR1 and CDR2 are SGHKS and YYEKEE (reference sequence). Trimming removed 5 bases from V and 5 bases from J, with 13 bases in between.

V gene TRBV6-6 combines with J gene TRBJ1-1; the match to TRBD1 covers 7 bases. Unmatched junction bases numbered 8, after V lost 5 bases and J lost 8 bases. Germline-derived CDR1 and CDR2 are MNHNY and SVGAGI (reference sequence). This CDR3 spans 13 amino acids. CDR3 DNA: TGTGCCAGCAGTCTACAGGGGACGGCAGAAGCTTTCTTT. It is translated as CASSLQGTAEAFF.

This clone was detected only a few times. The chain is built from TRBV12-5 and TRBJ2-7; D may be TRBD1 (6 bases). The V gene lost 5 bases and the J gene lost 2 bases, with 13 bases spanning the gap. This CDR3 contains 14 residues. CDR1 and CDR2 (germline): LGHNT, FRNRAP. The CDR3: CASGPTGNTYEQYF. CDR3 coding DNA: TGTGCTAGTGGTCCTACAGGGAATACCTACGAGCAGTACTTC.

The chain couples TRBV12-5 to TRBJ1-3; D is perhaps TRBD1 (6 bases). Germline CDR1 LGHNT, CDR2 FRNRAP. This CDR3 contains 16 residues. V was shortened by 1 base and J by 2 bases, with 12 bases between the two germline ends. CDR3 in DNA: TGTGCTAGTGGTTTGGGGCAGGGGACTACTGGAAACACCATATATTTT. It is translated as CASGLGQGTTGNTIYF.

In this sample, this clone is medium-sized. The chain uses TRBV6-5 and TRBJ1-1, with a tentative D call TRBD1 (6 bases). Deletions cut 4 bases from V and 9 bases from J, with 21 bases between. From germline, CDR1 is MNHEY and CDR2 SVGAGI. The CDR3 consists of 15 residues. The CDR3 loop is CASSSFDDRRGKAFF. The CDR3 bases are TGTGCCAGCAGTTCCTTCGACGACAGGCGGGGTAAAGCTTTCTTT.

This clone is judged medium-sized (0.01 to 0.1%). The J gene is TRBJ2-2, the V gene TRBV19; no reliable D call. CDR1 is LNHDA and CDR2 is SQIVND in the germline V gene (reference sequence). This CDR3 region has 13 residues. With 4 bases removed from V and 1 base from J, the gap between germline ends came to 4 bases. For the CDR3, the DNA is TGTGCCAGTAGTACCCAGAACACCGGGGAGCTGTTTTTT. It yields the protein CASSTQNTGELFF.

This sequence joins TRBV6-5 and TRBJ2-5; D call uncertain. The CDR3 has 11 residues. Germline loops: CDR1 MNHEY, CDR2 SVGAGI. V was pared by 5 bases and J by 2 bases, with 3 bases between. CDR3 sequence reads: CASSQQETQYF. CDR3 in DNA: TGTGCCAGCAGTCAACAAGAGACCCAGTACTTC.

Judged by abundance, this clone is hyperexpanded (1% or more). The chain's CDR3 is CASSEGTGNNEQFF. DNA for the CDR3: TGTGCCAGCAGCGAAGGGACAGGGAACAATGAGCAGTTCTTC. The chain uses TRBV5-8 and TRBJ2-1; TRBD1 matches 9 bases. Germline CDR1 is SGHTS and CDR2 is YDEGEE. Trimming cost V 4 bases and J 5 bases; bases outside gene matches: 4. This CDR3 has 14 amino acids.

This clone was counted only a few times. The V gene is TRBV7-2, the J gene TRBJ1-2; 9 bases are a match to TRBD1. CDR3 size: 14 residues. V was clipped by 2 bases and J by 5 bases; unmatched bases: 3. Germline V gene data show CDR1 as SGHTA and CDR2 as FQGNSA. The CDR3 bases are TGTGCCAGCAGCTTACAGGGACAGGGATATGGCTACACCTTC. It yields the protein CASSLQGQGYGYTF.

This clone was found once. V usage is TRBV11-3 and J usage is TRBJ2-7, with 13 bases identical to TRBD2. The CDR3 covers 16 residues. The V and J ends lost 5 bases and 7 bases, in that order; junction bases with no gene match: 11. Germline V gene lookup returns CDR1 SGHNT and CDR2 YENEEA. For the CDR3, the DNA is TGTGCCAGCAGCCTCCCACTAGCGGGAGGGTTGGGGGAGCAGTACTTC. This codes for CASSLPLAGGLGEQYF.

This clone is labeled large. The chain carries TRBV7-6 and TRBJ2-7, with D possibly TRBD2 on 6 matching bases. Per germline, CDR1 SGHVS and CDR2 FNYEAQ. This CDR3 is built from 15 residues. Trimming pared 5 bases from V and 3 bases from J, leaving 17 bases between. The CDR3 nucleotides are TGTGCCAGCAGCCGATTTGCGGGGCTCAACTACGAGCAGTACTTC. Residues: CASSRFAGLNYEQYF.

This clone was seen a few times. The chain is built from TRBV6-5 and TRBJ2-7; D unresolved. CDR1 MNHEY and CDR2 SVGAGI come from the germline V gene. This CDR3 region has 11 residues. Trimming stripped 5 bases from V and 5 bases from J, with 7 bases between. DNA for the CDR3: TGTGCCAGCAGTGAAGCTAACGAGCAGTACTTC. Its translation: CASSEANEQYF.

This clone was seen a single time. The rearrangement uses TRBV7-2 and TRBJ2-5; D remains ambiguous. The ends were cut back, 3 bases at V and 2 bases at J, with 13 bases in the middle. The germline gives CDR1 SGHTA, CDR2 FQGNSA. This CDR3 has 15 residues. The CDR3 DNA is TGTGCCAGCAGCTTTTTAGGCGGTCCTCAAGAGACCCAGTACTTC. Translation gives CASSFLGGPQETQYF.

V usage is TRBV2 and J usage is TRBJ2-7; TRBD1 might be the D (6 bases). The V end was cut by 7 bases, the J end by 1 base, with 11 bases between. This CDR3 has 13 amino acids. The germline gives CDR1 SNHLY, CDR2 FYNNEI. The CDR3 bases are TGTGCCAGCACCTTGACAGGATCCTACGAGCAGTACTTC. Translated, it gives CASTLTGSYEQYF.

Only a few counts were recorded for this clone. The chain links TRBV27 to TRBJ2-2; perhaps TRBD1 as D (6 bases). This CDR3 has 17 residues. Trimming cost V 5 bases and J 0 bases, with 16 bases left between them. Germline CDR1 reads MNHEY; CDR2 reads SMNVEV (reference sequence). The CDR3 is CASSPILGTPNTGELFF. The CDR3, as DNA: TGTGCCAGCAGTCCTATCCTCGGGACACCGAACACCGGGGAGCTGTTTTTT.